These T cell receptor beta chains were read from a single sample in a study of cytomegalovirus exposure and HLA in healthy donors. The repertoire was sequenced with immunoSEQ multiplex PCR; TCRdb's copy has only in-frame clones and lacks some. The top ten clones hold 3.4% of a sample with approximately 45,000 clones, about 78% of them seen once. What was sequenced was PBMCs. The receptor set was obtained from a woman in her thirties in good health and CMV-seronegative. The CDR3 runs from the conserved cysteine through the conserved F or W. D genes are given only for firm matches. Clone size is shown for a subset of rows, as once, few, many or a class of expanded clone.

J: TRBJ2-2; D: .; V: TRBV5-1; size: .; DNA: TGCGCCAGCTCCTGGGCACCCGACACCGGGGAGCTGTTTTTT; CDR3: CASSWAPDTGELFF
J: TRBJ1-4; D: .; V: TRBV27; size: few; DNA: TGTGCCAGCAGGTCCCATAATGAAAAACTGTTTTTT; CDR3: CASRSHNEKLFF
J: TRBJ1-1; D: .; V: TRBV10-1; size: .; DNA: TGCGCCAGCAGTGACATCTCCGAGGATGGCACTGAAGCTTTCTTT; CDR3: CASSDISEDGTEAFF
J: TRBJ1-5; D: TRBD1; V: TRBV5-1; size: .; DNA: TGCGCCAGCAGCTCGGGACAGGGTCATCAGCCCCAGCATTTT; CDR3: CASSSGQGHQPQHF
J: TRBJ2-5; D: .; V: TRBV4-1; size: few; DNA: TGCGCCAGCAGCCCAAGTAGGGACAAAAAAGAGACCCAGTACTTC; CDR3: CASSPSRDKKETQYF
J: TRBJ2-1; D: TRBD1; V: TRBV2; size: .; DNA: TGTGCCAGCAGTGGGGACAGTTACAATGAGCAGTTCTTC; CDR3: CASSGDSYNEQFF
J: TRBJ1-1; D: TRBD1; V: TRBV28; size: .; DNA: TGTGCCAGCAGGGCAGGGGGCACGAACACTGAAGCTTTCTTT; CDR3: CASRAGGTNTEAFF
J: TRBJ2-5; D: TRBD1; V: TRBV7-6; size: .; DNA: TGTGCCAGCAGCTTCCAGACAGGGGAAGAGGAGACCCAGTACTTC; CDR3: CASSFQTGEEETQYF
J: TRBJ2-3; D: TRBD2; V: TRBV7-2; size: .; DNA: TGTGCCAGCAGGCCGGGGGGTAGGGATACGCAGTATTTT; CDR3: CASRPGGRDTQYF
J: TRBJ2-7; D: TRBD2; V: TRBV25-1; size: .; DNA: TGTGCCAGCAGTGATCGGGGGGGGTGGGAGCAGTACTTC; CDR3: CASSDRGGWEQYF
J: TRBJ1-2; D: .; V: TRBV28; size: .; DNA: TGTGCCAGCAGTTTAGGGCAGTATGGCTACACCTTC; CDR3: CASSLGQYGYTF
J: TRBJ1-2; D: .; V: TRBV7-8; size: .; DNA: TGTGCCAGCTCGACAGGCGAGAACTATGGCTACACCTTC; CDR3: CASSTGENYGYTF
J: TRBJ1-1; D: TRBD1; V: TRBV5-1; size: .; DNA: TGCGCCAGCAGCCCCTCAGGGGGCCTGTGGAACACTGAAGCTTTCTTT; CDR3: CASSPSGGLWNTEAFF
J: TRBJ2-7; D: .; V: TRBV6-5; size: few; DNA: TGTGCCAGCAGTTACCGAGGACAAGTCAACGAGCAGTACTTC; CDR3: CASSYRGQVNEQYF
J: TRBJ2-3; D: TRBD2; V: TRBV4-2; size: .; DNA: TGTGCCAGCAGCCAAGTCTCTAGCGGATCCTTCACAGATACGCAGTATTTT; CDR3: CASSQVSSGSFTDTQYF
J: TRBJ2-7; D: TRBD2; V: TRBV30; size: once; DNA: TGTGCCTGGACACTAGCGGCCACCTACGAGCAGTACTTC; CDR3: CAWTLAATYEQYF
J: TRBJ1-5; D: .; V: TRBV6-5; size: .; DNA: TGTGCCAGCAGTTACTCATTCGGAGGTCAGCCCCAGCATTTT; CDR3: CASSYSFGGQPQHF
J: TRBJ2-1; D: .; V: TRBV30; size: .; DNA: TGTGCCTGGAGTATTAACAATGAGCAGTTCTTC; CDR3: CAWSINNEQFF
J: TRBJ2-6; D: .; V: TRBV5-6; size: few; DNA: TGTGCCAGCAGCCTGGACAGTTCCGGGGCCAACGTCCTGACTTTC; CDR3: CASSLDSSGANVLTF
J: TRBJ1-5; D: .; V: TRBV28; size: .; DNA: TGTGCCAGCAGTTTAGTCATTAGCGGCAATCAGCCCCAGCATTTT; CDR3: CASSLVISGNQPQHF
J: TRBJ2-1; D: .; V: TRBV7-9; size: .; DNA: TGTTCCAGCAGCTTATTACTCAATGAGCAGTTCTTC; CDR3: CSSSLLLNEQFF
J: TRBJ1-5; D: .; V: TRBV7-2; size: .; DNA: TGTGCCAGCAGCATTGACAGGTCTCAGCCCCAGCATTTT; CDR3: CASSIDRSQPQHF
J: TRBJ2-7; D: .; V: TRBV27; size: .; DNA: TGTGCCAGCAGTCCCTTTCTCTCCTACGAGCAGTACTTC; CDR3: CASSPFLSYEQYF
J: TRBJ1-5; D: .; V: TRBV4-1; size: .; DNA: TGCGCCAGCAGCCAAGAATATATATTAAATCAGCCCCAGCATTTT; CDR3: CASSQEYILNQPQHF
J: TRBJ1-5; D: TRBD1; V: TRBV5-1; size: .; DNA: TGCGCCAGCAGCTTGGAACAGGGGGCTGGTCAGCCCCAGCATTTT; CDR3: CASSLEQGAGQPQHF
J: TRBJ1-6; D: .; V: TRBV30; size: once; DNA: TGTGCCACCAAGGGGTCCTATAATTCACCCCTCCACTTT; CDR3: CATKGSYNSPLHF
J: TRBJ1-1; D: .; V: TRBV7-8; size: .; DNA: TGTGCCAGCAGGTTGGCGGGGGGGGCGAACACTGAAGCTTTCTTT; CDR3: CASRLAGGANTEAFF
J: TRBJ1-2; D: .; V: TRBV7-8; size: .; DNA: TGTGCCAGCAGCTTACTTTCAGAAAACTATGGCTACACCTTC; CDR3: CASSLLSENYGYTF
J: TRBJ2-7; D: .; V: TRBV6-1; size: .; DNA: TGTGCCAGCAGTGTCGGGACAAGCTCCTACGAGCAGTACTTC; CDR3: CASSVGTSSYEQYF
J: TRBJ2-7; D: TRBD1; V: TRBV6-5; size: few; DNA: TGTGCCAGCAGTAAGTTCCGGGACAGGAGCTACGAGCAGTACTTC; CDR3: CASSKFRDRSYEQYF
J: TRBJ1-5; D: .; V: TRBV10-3; size: .; DNA: TGTGCCATCAGCCAGGACATCAATCAGCCCCAGCATTTT; CDR3: CAISQDINQPQHF
J: TRBJ2-5; D: TRBD2; V: TRBV4-2; size: few; DNA: TGTGCCAGCAGCCAACTAGCGGGGTTTCAAGAGACCCAGTACTTC; CDR3: CASSQLAGFQETQYF
J: TRBJ1-1; D: .; V: TRBV15; size: .; DNA: TGTGCCACCAGCAGATTAGTTACCGACACTGAAGCTTTCTTT; CDR3: CATSRLVTDTEAFF
J: TRBJ1-5; D: TRBD1; V: TRBV28; size: .; DNA: TGTGCCAGCAGTTTATTTGGGACAGGGGGCAACAATCAGCCCCAGCATTTT; CDR3: CASSLFGTGGNNQPQHF
J: TRBJ2-7; D: .; V: TRBV7-9; size: .; DNA: TGTGCCAGCAGCTTAGGCGGATGGGAGCAGTACTTC; CDR3: CASSLGGWEQYF
J: TRBJ2-5; D: TRBD2; V: TRBV7-2; size: .; DNA: TGTGCCAGCAGCTTATCCCTAGCGGGGGGGCGTGAGACCCAGTACTTC; CDR3: CASSLSLAGGRETQYF
J: TRBJ2-5; D: TRBD2; V: TRBV11-2; size: .; DNA: TGTGCCAGCAGCTCGGGACTAGCGGGGCAAGAGACCCAGTACTTC; CDR3: CASSSGLAGQETQYF
J: TRBJ1-1; D: .; V: TRBV2; size: once; DNA: TGTGCCAGCAGGGTCGGACAGACTGAAGCTTTCTTT; CDR3: CASRVGQTEAFF
J: TRBJ1-3; D: .; V: TRBV5-1; size: .; DNA: TGCGCCGCGGCCCGAAACACCATATATTTT; CDR3: CAAARNTIYF
J: TRBJ1-2; D: .; V: TRBV10-3; size: .; DNA: TGTGCCATCAGTGAGAGCTTGGGGACACAGCGTTATGGCTACACCTTC; CDR3: CAISESLGTQRYGYTF
J: TRBJ2-7; D: .; V: TRBV2; size: few; DNA: TGTGCCAGCATGGGGGGCTACGAGCAGTACTTC; CDR3: CASMGGYEQYF
J: TRBJ2-7; D: TRBD2; V: TRBV25-1; size: .; DNA: TGTGCCAGCAGTGAGATTAGCGGGGGCCTCACCTACGAGCAGTACTTC; CDR3: CASSEISGGLTYEQYF
J: TRBJ2-1; D: .; V: TRBV9; size: few; DNA: TGTGCCAGCAGCGAGGGAGGGGGGGAGGGCCGGAGTGAGCAGTTCTTC; CDR3: CASSEGGGEGRSEQFF
J: TRBJ2-7; D: .; V: TRBV10-3; size: few; DNA: TGTGCCATCAGCTCTGCCTACGAGCAGTACTTC; CDR3: CAISSAYEQYF
J: TRBJ2-1; D: TRBD2; V: TRBV7-7; size: .; DNA: TGTGCCAGCAGCTTAATGGGGCCCATATCCGGGACTAGCGGGAGTGAGCAGTTCTTC; CDR3: CASSLMGPISGTSGSEQFF
J: TRBJ1-5; D: .; V: TRBV28; size: .; DNA: TGTGCCAGCATGACAGGTGGCCTAGGGCCCCAGCATTTT; CDR3: CASMTGGLGPQHF
J: TRBJ1-2; D: TRBD1; V: TRBV7-2; size: .; DNA: TGTGCCAGCAGCCCTACAGGGGGGGGTGGCTACACCTTC; CDR3: CASSPTGGGGYTF
J: TRBJ1-5; D: .; V: TRBV29-1; size: few; DNA: TGCAGCGTTGGACAGTTGGATCAGCCCCAGCATTTT; CDR3: CSVGQLDQPQHF
J: TRBJ1-1; D: TRBD1; V: TRBV2; size: few; DNA: TGTGCCAGCACCCCTAGGACAGGGTGGGACACTGAAGCTTTCTTT; CDR3: CASTPRTGWDTEAFF
J: TRBJ2-5; D: .; V: TRBV7-7; size: .; DNA: TGTGCCAGCAGCACGGGGGGCAGCGTCCAAGAGACCCAGTACTTC; CDR3: CASSTGGSVQETQYF
J: TRBJ1-1; D: TRBD1; V: TRBV30; size: .; DNA: TGTGCCTGGAGTGATAGACAGGGAGGTGGTACTGAAGCTTTCTTT; CDR3: CAWSDRQGGGTEAFF
J: TRBJ1-1; D: TRBD1; V: TRBV7-8; size: .; DNA: TGTGCCAGCAGCCGACCCCGGACAGGGACCACTGAAGCTTTCTTT; CDR3: CASSRPRTGTTEAFF
J: TRBJ2-7; D: .; V: TRBV6-1; size: .; DNA: TGTGCCAGCAGTGCCTGGGGGCGGGTTTACGAGCAGTACTTC; CDR3: CASSAWGRVYEQYF
J: TRBJ1-2; D: .; V: TRBV19; size: .; DNA: TGTGCCAGTACCAAGGGAGAGGGCGGTGGCTACACCTTC; CDR3: CASTKGEGGGYTF
J: TRBJ2-7; D: TRBD2; V: TRBV5-1; size: .; DNA: TGCGCCAGCAGCGAAAAGCTAGCGGGAGTACCCTACGAGCAGTACTTC; CDR3: CASSEKLAGVPYEQYF